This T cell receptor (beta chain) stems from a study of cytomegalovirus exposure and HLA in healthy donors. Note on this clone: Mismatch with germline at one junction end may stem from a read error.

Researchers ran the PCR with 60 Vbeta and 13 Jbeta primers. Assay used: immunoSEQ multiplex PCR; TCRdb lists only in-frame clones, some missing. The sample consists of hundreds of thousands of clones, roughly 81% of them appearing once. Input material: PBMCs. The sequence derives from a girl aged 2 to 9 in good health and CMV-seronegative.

The CDR3 spells CASGYTSGQPQHF. The DNA of the CDR3 is TGTGCCAGCGGTTATACATCGGGTCAGCCCCAGCATTTT. The chain joins TRBV6-5 to TRBJ1-5; D remains ambiguous. Germline V gives CDR1 MNHEY, CDR2 SVGAGI. The CDR3 is 13 residues long.